This TCR beta chain was found in a study of identical twins. In this sample, this clonotype turned up many times. The antigen remains unidentified. TCRdb ran MiXCR on the 5' RACE reads and lists one entry per CDR3 protein. The profile shows 300,000 or so distinct CDR3 sequences, more than 8% of them singletons. V was trimmed by 2 bases and J by 5 bases, leaving 14 bases between them. Germline lookup yields CDR1 MNHEY and CDR2 SVGAGI. CDR3 length: 15 amino acids. Study results and caveats: Fewer insertions characterized abundant cord blood beta clonotypes, whereas memory repertoires showed none. Zero-insertion analyses were open to partial confounding by invariant MAIT and iNKT cells. Cross-sectional statistics, not tracking of the same donors, supported the conclusions.

This sample also appeared in a second study, on yellow fever vaccine responses in identical twins. That study reports: As reported, the vaccine T cell response of twins seemed partly convergent and partly personalized.

The rearrangement links TRBV6-5 to TRBJ2-3; D is undetermined. The source is a young woman in good health. Sequencing used CD8+ T cells sorted from blood. CDR3 DNA sequence: TGTGCCAGCAGTTACCCCGAAGAAGGGCTAGATACGCAGTATTTT. Translating gives CASSYPEEGLDTQYF.